The TCR beta chain described here comes from a study of T cell responses to AZD1222 COVID-19 vaccine. Study overall: Timing groups of about 4 and about 12 weeks for second doses were pooled.

This table comes from immunoSEQ multiplex PCR, and its TCRdb copy is limited to in-frame clones, with some not included. The sample shows over 150,000 clones, around nine tenths of them seen only once. To note about this clone: No antigen is known for it.

Germline lookup yields CDR1 LNHDA and CDR2 SQIVND (reference sequence). Trimming removed 4 bases from V and 10 bases from J; junction bases left unmatched: 12. This CDR3 has 15 residues. Study results and limitations: At 160-218 and 743-854, vaccine-associated CD4 TCRs were dominant, and they spanned spike. Donors skewed white British and female; clonal diversity was possibly underestimated. Unmutated regions of variants are reportedly targeted by nearly half of spike-specific TCRs.

This TCR was sampled from an adult in good health. The material was peripheral blood, obtained on day 0 of AZD1222 vaccination. The V gene is TRBV19, the J gene TRBJ2-1, with 8 bases aligning to TRBD1. CDR3 residues: CASSTPRTGLGEQFF. The DNA for the CDR3 is TGTGCCAGTAGTACCCCCCGGACAGGGCTGGGGGAGCAGTTCTTC.